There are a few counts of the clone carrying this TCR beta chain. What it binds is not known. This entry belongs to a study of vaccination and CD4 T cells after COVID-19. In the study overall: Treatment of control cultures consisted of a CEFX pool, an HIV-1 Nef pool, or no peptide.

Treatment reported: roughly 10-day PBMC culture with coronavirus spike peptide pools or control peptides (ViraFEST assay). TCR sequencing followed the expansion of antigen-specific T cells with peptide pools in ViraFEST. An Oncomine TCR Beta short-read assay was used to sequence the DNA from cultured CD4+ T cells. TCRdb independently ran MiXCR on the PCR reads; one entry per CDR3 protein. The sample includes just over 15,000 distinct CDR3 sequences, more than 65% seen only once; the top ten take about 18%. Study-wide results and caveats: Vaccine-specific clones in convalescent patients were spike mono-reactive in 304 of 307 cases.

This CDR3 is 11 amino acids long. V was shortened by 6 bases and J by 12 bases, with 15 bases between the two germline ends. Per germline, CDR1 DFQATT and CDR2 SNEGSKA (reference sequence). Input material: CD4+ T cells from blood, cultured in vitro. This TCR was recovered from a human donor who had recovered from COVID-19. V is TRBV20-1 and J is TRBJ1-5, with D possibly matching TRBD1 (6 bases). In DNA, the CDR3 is TGCAGTGCCTACACACAGGGAGGCCAGCATTTT. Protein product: CSAYTQGGQHF.